The 15 T cell receptor beta chains reported below all come from one sample, sequenced in a study of T-cell reconstitution after alpha-beta-depleted transplantation in children. Preparing the TCRbeta library involved the use of unique molecular identifiers. TCRdb re-analysed the PCR reads in MiXCR, keeping a single row per CDR3 protein. The sample has about 980,000 distinct CDR3 sequences, 25% to 35% seen once. The material was PBMCs, mostly from graft donor cells, obtained 360 days after TCRalphabeta/CD19-depleted stem cell transplant. The receptors were gathered from a boy under three years old who had a stem cell transplant for SCID, so the T cells may come from the graft donor.

This clonotype was observed a few times. This chain uses TRBV20-1 with TRBJ1-3, with no clear D. The ends were cut back, 6 bases at V and 0 bases at J, with 12 bases in the middle. CDR1 is DFQATT and CDR2 is SNEGSKA in the germline V gene (reference sequence). This CDR3 is 14 amino acids long. The CDR3 is CSASRHNSGNTIYF. The CDR3 DNA follows: TGCAGTGCCAGTCGCCATAACTCTGGAAACACCATATATTTT.

The chain combines TRBV28 with TRBJ2-7, with 8 nucleotides matching TRBD1. The CDR3 spans 12 residues. V was pared by 5 bases and J by 11 bases, with 8 bases of the junction left unmatched. Looked up from germline, CDR1 is MDHEN and CDR2 is SYDVKM. The CDR3 loop reads CASSTPGQEEYF. CDR3 DNA: TGTGCCAGCAGTACCCCGGGACAGGAAGAGTACTTC.

This clonotype was detected only once. The rearrangement joins TRBV11-2 to TRBJ2-3; weak D call: TRBD2 (5 bases). The germline V gene encodes CDR1 SGHAT and CDR2 FQNNGV. This CDR3 has 17 amino acids. Trimming took 0 bases from V and 0 from J, leaving 13 bases between them. Here the CDR3 reads CASSLEPGIRSTDTQYF. The CDR3 DNA follows: TGTGCCAGCAGCTTAGAACCGGGAATACGGAGCACAGATACGCAGTATTTT.

The gene calls are TRBV6-5 and TRBJ1-1; D remains unclear. The CDR3 has 15 amino acids. Germline V CDR1 and CDR2: MNHEY, SVGAGI. Deletions cut 4 bases from V and 3 bases from J, with 15 bases between. CDR3 DNA: TGTGCCAGCAGTTCTCCGAATCGCAAGCACACTGAAGCTTTCTTT. It yields the protein CASSSPNRKHTEAFF.

This clonotype was picked up a small number of times. J is TRBJ2-1 and V is TRBV5-1; D ambiguous. In germline, CDR1 is SGHRS, CDR2 YFSETQ. The CDR3 runs 14 residues. V was shortened by 1 base and J by 4 bases, with 9 bases between the two germline ends. CDR3 protein: CASSLRAQYNEQFF. The CDR3 nucleotides read TGCGCCAGCAGCTTGCGTGCACAATACAATGAGCAGTTCTTC.

V and J are TRBV7-3 and TRBJ2-1, with D tentatively TRBD2 (7 bases). In germline, CDR1 is SGHTA, CDR2 FQGTGA. The CDR3 totals 16 residues. V lost 4 bases, J lost 1 base, and 14 bases lay in between. CDR3 in DNA: TGTGCCAGCAGCTCGATGGGGGGGCCATCCTACAATGAGCAGTTCTTC. Translation: CASSSMGGPSYNEQFF.

In this sample, this clonotype turned up a few times. The rearrangement links TRBV28 to TRBJ2-7; D call uncertain. Germline loops: CDR1 MDHEN, CDR2 SYDVKM. V shed 5 bases and J shed 0 bases, with 8 bases lying between them. The CDR3 is made up of 13 amino acids. The CDR3 nucleotides are TGTGCCAGCAGTAAAGACACCTCCTACGAGCAGTACTTC. Translated, it gives CASSKDTSYEQYF.

V is TRBV7-9 and J is TRBJ2-7; 8 nucleotides agree with TRBD1. Germline trimming cut 2 bases from V and 9 bases from J; bases unmatched to any gene: 12. CDR3 length: 15 residues. Germline CDR1 reads SEHNR; CDR2 reads FQNEAQ (reference sequence). CDR3 amino acids: CASSLTAAQGGRQYF. CDR3 bases: TGTGCCAGCAGCTTAACGGCCGCACAGGGGGGTCGGCAGTACTTC.

This clonotype appeared a few times. The chain links TRBV12-3 or TRBV12-4 to TRBJ2-1; either TRBD1 or TRBD2 may fit D (5 bases each). Between the trimmed V and J ends, which lost 3 bases and 6 bases, there was a span of 18 bases. The CDR3 is made up of 16 amino acids. The DNA for the CDR3 is TGTGCCAGCAGTTTCTCGGGACCCCCCTGGGCCAATGAGCAGTTCTTC. It codes for CASSFSGPPWANEQFF.

V gene TRBV2 combines with J gene TRBJ2-4; TRBD1 or TRBD2 may be the D gene (5 bases each). The V gene lost 6 bases and the J gene lost 0 bases, with 12 bases spanning the gap. This CDR3 has 15 amino acids. Germline V CDR1 and CDR2: SNHLY, FYNNEI. CDR3: CASRPPGPAKNIQYF. DNA of the CDR3: TGTGCCAGCAGACCCCCGGGACCAGCCAAAAACATTCAGTACTTC.

This clonotype was observed a handful of times. The germline gene is not matched at one end of the junction; a read error may be the cause. This sequence joins TRBV29-1 and TRBJ2-7; D is uncertain. Per the germline V gene, CDR1 is SQVTM and CDR2 is ANQGSEA. The length of the CDR3 is 13 residues. CDR3 DNA: TGCAGCGCTCAACCAGGCGGCTCCTATGAGCAGTACTTC. Protein: CSAQPGGSYEQYF.

The CDR3 here is CASSYRDFGQETQYF. For the CDR3, the DNA is TGTGCCAGCAGTTACCGGGATTTTGGCCAAGAGACCCAGTACTTC. The chain carries TRBV6-5 and TRBJ2-5; weak D call: TRBD2 (5 bases). V was shortened by 2 bases and J by 1 base, with 11 bases between the two germline ends. Germline loops: CDR1 MNHEY, CDR2 SVGAGI. This CDR3 has 15 amino acids.

V is TRBV15 and J is TRBJ2-3; 8 bases line up with TRBD2. The ends lost 6 bases at V and 4 bases at J; junction bases unmatched: 9. The CDR3 loop spans 15 amino acids. In germline, CDR1 is LNHNV, CDR2 YYDKDF (reference sequence). CDR3 DNA sequence: TGTGCCACCAGTTCCGGACGACTAGCGTCAGATACGCAGTATTTT. The encoded protein is CATSSGRLASDTQYF.

The CDR3 DNA sequence: TGTGCCAGCAGCCGAAGGGGGGGCGGGGACACTGAAGCTTTCTTT. It codes for CASSRRGGGDTEAFF. The chain recombines TRBV7-9 with TRBJ1-1; D might be TRBD1 (6 bases). The germline V gene encodes CDR1 SEHNR and CDR2 FQNEAQ (reference sequence). Trimming removed 5 bases from V and 3 bases from J, with 16 bases in between. This CDR3 contains 15 residues.

J is TRBJ1-1 and V is TRBV15; no definite D call. Trimming took 1 base from V and 3 from J, leaving 9 bases between them. Germline CDR1 reads LNHNV; CDR2 reads YYDKDF (reference sequence). The CDR3 totals 14 residues. The chain's CDR3 is CATSRGLRDTEAFF. The CDR3 bases are TGTGCCACCAGCAGAGGTTTGAGGGACACTGAAGCTTTCTTT.